Listed below are T cell receptor beta chains from one sample, sequenced in a study of regulatory T cells in long-lasting Graves disease. TCRdb itself ran the multiplex PCR reads through MiXCR, one entry per CDR3 protein. The sample has roughly 360,000 distinct CDR3 sequences, roughly 12% seen once. Separately, the same data were catalogued under a study of T cells in Graves' hyperthyroidism and ophthalmopathy.

Specimen: peripheral blood mononuclear cells (PBMCs), collected at new diagnosis, from a patient treated with antithyroid drugs. Receptors originate from a woman aged 18-30 years with Graves disease. The CDR3 runs from the conserved cysteine through the conserved F or W. Each record gives: J gene, D gene, clone size, V gene, CDR3 DNA, CDR3 protein. The D gene is left open where the match is weak. Part of the rows lack a size; the others show once, few, many or a class for expanded clones.

>TRBJ1-3|NA|many|TRBV5-1
TGCGCCAGCAGGGGGGAGAGCTCTGGAAACACCATATATTTT
CASRGESSGNTIYF
>TRBJ2-3|NA|many|TRBV20-1
TGCAGTGCTAGACGGGATAGCACAGATACGCAGTATTTT
CSARRDSTDTQYF
>TRBJ2-3|NA|NA|TRBV4-3
TGCGCCAGCAGCCAAGAGCCCGGAGATACGCAGTATTTT
CASSQEPGDTQYF
>TRBJ1-1|NA|few|TRBV12-3/TRBV12-4
TGTGCCAGCAGCTTGGGGTGGGGTGAGGGAGCTTTCTTT
CASSLGWGEGAFF
>TRBJ2-3|TRBD2|few|TRBV2
TGTGCCAGCAGGGCCGGGACTAGCGGGGTTAGGGAGTATTTT
CASRAGTSGVREYF
>TRBJ1-1|NA|many|TRBV4-1
TGTGCCAGCAGCCCTACGGGCGGAGGGGGTGCTGAAGCTTTCTTT
CASSPTGGGGAEAFF
>TRBJ2-7|NA|NA|TRBV2
TGTGCCAGCAGAAACAGGGAAAGCTCCTACGAGCAGTACTTC
CASRNRESSYEQYF
>TRBJ1-4|NA|NA|TRBV6-2/TRBV6-3
TGTGCCAGCAGTGAGGTCGGAGGACCCGCCTCTGTGTTTTTT
CASSEVGGPASVFF
>TRBJ2-3|NA|NA|TRBV5-5
TGTGCCAGCAGCTCACCTGGGGGCAGGGGCACAGATACGCAGTATTTT
CASSSPGGRGTDTQYF
>TRBJ2-1|NA|many|TRBV7-9
TGTGCCAGCAGCTTCAAGTACAATGAGCAGTTCTTC
CASSFKYNEQFF
>TRBJ2-5|TRBD1|many|TRBV12-3/TRBV12-4
TGTGCCAGCAGTTTCCTCCCCAGGGGGAGAAAGGAGACCCAGTACTTC
CASSFLPRGRKETQYF
>TRBJ2-3|NA|many|TRBV20-1
TGCAGTGCTAGAGTAGCAGATACGCAGTATTTT
CSARVADTQYF
>TRBJ2-1|NA|many|TRBV7-2
TGTGCCAGCAGCTTAGATGGCGGTGAGCAGTTCTTC
CASSLDGGEQFF
>TRBJ2-3|TRBD2|many|TRBV7-9
TGTGCCAGCAGCATTACCGGGACTAGCGAGTTTGGGGGGCAAGATACGCAGTATTTT
CASSITGTSEFGGQDTQYF
>TRBJ1-4|TRBD1|many|TRBV15
TGTGCCACCAGCAGAGATCAAGACACGGGACAGCCATTCATTGGGAGTGAAAAACTGTTTTTT
CATSRDQDTGQPFIGSEKLFF
>TRBJ2-7|NA|many|TRBV7-9
TGTGCCAGCAGCTTATTCGGCTACGAGCAGTACTTC
CASSLFGYEQYF
>TRBJ2-7|TRBD1|many|TRBV12-3/TRBV12-4
TGTGCCAGCAGTCCAGAGGACAGGACCTACGAGCAGTACTTC
CASSPEDRTYEQYF
>TRBJ2-3|TRBD2|NA|TRBV5-1
TGCGCCAGCAGCCGGGAAGGGACTAGCTCTATTGGGACAGATACGCAGTATTTT
CASSREGTSSIGTDTQYF
>TRBJ2-1|NA|many|TRBV7-6
TGTGCCAGCAGCTTTATGACGGGGAGCTCCTACAATGAGCAGTTCTTC
CASSFMTGSSYNEQFF
>TRBJ1-1|NA|NA|TRBV6-5
TGTGCCAGCAGTTACCAAGAACGGGGGACAGAAGCTTTCTTT
CASSYQERGTEAFF
>TRBJ2-7|NA|NA|TRBV12-3/TRBV12-4
TGTGCCAGCAGTTTTCAGAGCTCCTACGAGCAGTACTTC
CASSFQSSYEQYF
>TRBJ2-5|NA|NA|TRBV29-1
TGCAGCGTTGACGGGCTACAAGAGACCCAGTACTTC
CSVDGLQETQYF
>TRBJ1-1|NA|many|TRBV29-1
TGCAGCGTTGAGAACCGGAACACTGAAGCTTTCTTT
CSVENRNTEAFF
>TRBJ2-5|TRBD2|many|TRBV20-1
TGCAGTGCTAGAGGGACTAGCGGGGGCCAAGAGACCCAGTACTTC
CSARGTSGGQETQYF
>TRBJ2-5|TRBD2|many|TRBV29-1
TGCAGCGCCGGGACTAGCGGGATAAGCGGAGAGACCCAGTACTTC
CSAGTSGISGETQYF
>TRBJ1-1|NA|few|TRBV29-1
TGCAGCGTTAGGCGGGGGTGGAACACTGAAGCTTTCTTT
CSVRRGWNTEAFF
>TRBJ2-3|TRBD2|many|TRBV7-2
TGTGCCAGCAGCTACTCGGCTAGCGGGGTCGCGGGTCCAGATACGCAGTATTTT
CASSYSASGVAGPDTQYF
>TRBJ1-4|NA|NA|TRBV20-1
TGCAGTGCGAAGGAACTGAAATTTACAGCCGATCGTGGTTTTTTT
CSAKELKFTADRGFF
>TRBJ1-2|NA|many|TRBV20-1
TGCAGTGCTAGTTTCGCCAACTATGGCTACACCTTC
CSASFANYGYTF
>TRBJ2-1|TRBD2|NA|TRBV4-2
TGTGCCAGCAGCCCTGAGATGGGCGGGGGGAGCTCCTACAATGAGCAGTTCTTC
CASSPEMGGGSSYNEQFF
>TRBJ2-5|NA|many|TRBV7-9
TGTGCCAGCAGCTCTTGGGGACTTCAAGAGACCCAGTACTTC
CASSSWGLQETQYF
>TRBJ2-7|TRBD2|NA|TRBV10-3
TGTGCCATCAGTCCCCCGGGACTAGCGAACGAGCAGTACTTC
CAISPPGLANEQYF
>TRBJ2-2|NA|many|TRBV7-2
TGTGCCAGCAGCTTATCTGCGTGGACCGGGGAGCTGTTTTTT
CASSLSAWTGELFF
>TRBJ2-3|NA|many|TRBV20-1
TGCAGTGCTAGACAAAGGTCCTCACGCACAGATACGCAGTATTTT
CSARQRSSRTDTQYF
>TRBJ1-5|TRBD1|many|TRBV19
TGTGCCAGTAGTGCCGGGACAGTATATCAGCCCCAGCATTTT
CASSAGTVYQPQHF
>TRBJ2-3|TRBD2|many|TRBV12-3/TRBV12-4
TGTGCCAGCAGCCCCGGAACTAGCGCCCAGGATACGCAGTATTTT
CASSPGTSAQDTQYF
>TRBJ2-5|NA|many|TRBV28
TGTGCCAGCAGTCCCGTGCGGGGGCGGAATGTAGGAGAGACCCAGTACTTC
CASSPVRGRNVGETQYF
>TRBJ1-2|TRBD1|NA|TRBV29-1
TGCAGCACCCCGGGACAGGGTAACTATGGCTACACCTTC
CSTPGQGNYGYTF
>TRBJ1-6|NA|many|TRBV7-6
TGTGCCAGCAGCTTAGGGACCGGGACGGGTCATTCACCCCTCCACTTT
CASSLGTGTGHSPLHF
>TRBJ1-1|NA|many|TRBV6-5
TGTGCCAGCAGTTACTCGGACTACACTGAAGCTTTCTTT
CASSYSDYTEAFF
>TRBJ2-7|NA|NA|TRBV12-3/TRBV12-4
TGTGCCAGCAGTTTTTATGTGGACTGGAAGTACTTC
CASSFYVDWKYF
>TRBJ2-3|NA|many|TRBV11-2
TGTGCCAGCAGCTTAGATCTTATTACAGATACGCAGTATTTT
CASSLDLITDTQYF
>TRBJ2-3|NA|few|TRBV20-1
TGCAGTCCTAATAGCTTGCGGGCAATCACAGATACGCAGTATTTT
CSPNSLRAITDTQYF
>TRBJ1-1|NA|many|TRBV3-1
TGTGCCAGCAGCCCAACGAGCCTCGGACAAAGAGGCACTGAAGCTTTCTTT
CASSPTSLGQRGTEAFF
>TRBJ2-2|NA|few|TRBV6-1
TGTGCCAGCAGTCAAACAGGGTGGCGGACCGGGGAGCTGTTTTTT
CASSQTGWRTGELFF
>TRBJ1-4|NA|NA|TRBV7-6
TGTGCCAGCGGTCCGGGACTTGATGAAAAACTGTTTTTT
CASGPGLDEKLFF